This T cell receptor (beta chain) originates from a study of beta chain features in type 1 diabetes. Expressed TCRB transcripts were sequenced, since all the RNA that had been isolated was reverse transcribed. TCRdb's table, derived via immunoSEQ multiplex PCR, lists solely in-frame clones and lacks some. The sample includes fewer than 900,000 clones, 17% of them seen just once. Sequencing was performed on naive CD4+ T cells from blood. This clonotype was sampled from a young woman in good health.

CDR3 DNA sequence: TGTGCCAGCAGTCAACCGGGACAGGGTTTCGGTCAGCCCCAGCATTTT. Protein sequence: CASSQPGQGFGQPQHF. V and J are TRBV2 and TRBJ1-5, with 9 positions matching TRBD1. The CDR3 length is 16 residues. From germline, CDR1 is SNHLY and CDR2 FYNNEI. V dropped 5 bases and J dropped 6; count of bases not matched to a gene: 11.